This T cell receptor (beta chain) was captured by sequencing in a study of blood T cells in healthy people across ages. This CDR3 spans 15 amino acids. Germline V CDR1 and CDR2: ENHRY, SYGVKD. With 3 bases clipped from V and 10 bases from J, the junction kept 9 bases outside the gene matches. Turning to this clonotype: As yet, its antigen is unknown.

Study findings and constraints: No conclusive comparison of naive versus antigen-experienced cells was possible with unsorted PBMCs.

PCR was performed a second time for roughly 7 to 12 cycles using a sample-barcoded 5' primer and a J-beta primer mix. TCRdb reprocessed the 5' RACE reads via MiXCR and lists one record per CDR3 protein. The data hold some 860,000 distinct CDR3 sequences, with around 50% observed a single time. The chain links TRBV10-3 to TRBJ2-1; 10 nucleotides align to TRBD2. Sequencing was done on a sample of blood. This clonotype originated in a man aged 35 to 55 in good health. The CDR3 DNA sequence: TGTGCCATCAGTGATAGGTTAGCGGGAGGAGAGGAGCAGTTCTTC. It translates to CAISDRLAGGEEQFF.